Listed below are T cell receptor beta chains from one sample, sequenced in a study of T cells in Graves' hyperthyroidism and ophthalmopathy. MiXCR, applied by TCRdb to the multiplex PCR reads, yields one record per CDR3 protein. The sample includes about 570,000 distinct CDR3 sequences, 12% to 15% of them seen just once. Sequences were obtained from blood. Receptors were obtained from a woman between 35 and 50 years old with Graves' hyperthyroidism. Both conserved end residues are part of each CDR3. Fields, in order: D gene, V gene, J gene, CDR3 length, CDR3 protein. D genes are given only for firm matches.

D: .
V: TRBV28
J: TRBJ1-1
length: 12
CDR3: CASTGYLTEAFF

D: .
V: TRBV6-1
J: TRBJ2-1
length: 11
CDR3: CASSNGNEQFF

D: .
V: TRBV9
J: TRBJ1-1
length: 17
CDR3: CASSVEGLGFMNTEAFF

D: .
V: TRBV20-1
J: TRBJ2-7
length: 10
CDR3: CSALETEQYF

D: .
V: TRBV7-3
J: TRBJ2-2
length: 12
CDR3: CASGVGVGELFF

D: TRBD2
V: TRBV7-9
J: TRBJ2-1
length: 14
CDR3: CASSSRALADEQFF

D: .
V: TRBV5-1
J: TRBJ2-2
length: 13
CDR3: CASKLGRTGELFF

D: TRBD2
V: TRBV5-1
J: TRBJ2-3
length: 17
CDR3: CASSKLAGRPSTDTQYF

D: .
V: TRBV11-2
J: TRBJ2-7
length: 16
CDR3: CASSLDHGSGTYEQYF

D: .
V: TRBV6-1
J: TRBJ1-2
length: 14
CDR3: CASSTGIGDYGYTF

D: .
V: TRBV10-2
J: TRBJ2-7
length: 12
CDR3: CASRTLAEEQYF

D: .
V: TRBV7-9
J: TRBJ2-7
length: 14
CDR3: CASSDKGSSYEQYF

D: .
V: TRBV3-1
J: TRBJ2-5
length: 15
CDR3: CASSHRGTKQETQYF

D: TRBD2
V: TRBV4-1
J: TRBJ2-1
length: 15
CDR3: CASSQVAGVYYEQFF

D: TRBD1
V: TRBV6-1
J: TRBJ1-1
length: 15
CDR3: CASRSGGSRVSEAFF

D: .
V: TRBV18
J: TRBJ1-2
length: 19
CDR3: CASSPSNRLQELTIDGYTF

D: TRBD2
V: TRBV6-2/TRBV6-3
J: TRBJ2-7
length: 13
CDR3: CAAAGVVRYEQYF

D: .
V: TRBV7-9
J: TRBJ1-1
length: 13
CDR3: CASSLAQYREAFF

D: TRBD1
V: TRBV14
J: TRBJ1-1
length: 13
CDR3: CASSQEGAGGAFF

D: .
V: TRBV7-9
J: TRBJ1-1
length: 14
CDR3: CASSPLTTNTEAFF

D: TRBD1
V: TRBV6-8
J: TRBJ1-6
length: 15
CDR3: CASSYGAGGSSPLHF

D: .
V: TRBV4-1
J: TRBJ2-1
length: 16
CDR3: CASSQDVVASYNEQFF

D: TRBD1
V: TRBV15
J: TRBJ2-1
length: 15
CDR3: CATSRKGQGYNEQFF

D: TRBD1
V: TRBV7-2
J: TRBJ2-5
length: 16
CDR3: CASSWISGTAQETQYF

D: .
V: TRBV12-3/TRBV12-4
J: TRBJ2-1
length: 13
CDR3: CASSKGPPNEQFF

D: .
V: TRBV3-1
J: TRBJ1-4
length: 15
CDR3: CASSQDEAFNEKLFF

D: TRBD2
V: TRBV6-1
J: TRBJ2-7
length: 14
CDR3: CASSGRGGAYEQYF

D: .
V: TRBV12-3/TRBV12-4
J: TRBJ1-1
length: 13
CDR3: CASSLTSSIEAFF

D: TRBD2
V: TRBV28
J: TRBJ2-6
length: 16
CDR3: CASSLFGGTGANVLTF

D: .
V: TRBV2
J: TRBJ1-2
length: 15
CDR3: CASRPRTTANYGYTF